This paragraph reports one T cell receptor beta chain. The sample belongs to a study of OX40 agonist ivuxolimab in advanced cancers. TCRdb's copy holds only in-frame clones and misses some; the assay was immunoSEQ multiplex PCR. The top ten clones hold roughly a tenth of a sample with about 62,000 clones, 79% of them seen once. V was cut by 5 bases and J by 7 bases, with 15 bases left in between. Looked up from germline, CDR1 is MGHDK and CDR2 is SYGVNS. The CDR3 has 14 amino acids. The sample in question was CD4+ or CD8+ T cells sorted from blood, obtained in a trial of the OX40 agonist ivuxolimab. The TCR was taken from an adult with an advanced solid tumor such as melanoma, head and neck, liver or kidney cancer. V is TRBV25-1 and J is TRBJ2-1; D is uncertain. The CDR3 sequence is CASSLPQNRNEQFF. The CDR3 coding sequence is TGTGCCAGCAGTTTACCACAGAACCGAAATGAGCAGTTCTTC. The full variable domain, in which reference TRBV25-1 and TRBJ2-1 provide the parts outside the CDR3, is EADIYQTPRYLVIGTGKKITLECSQTMGHDKMYWYQQDPGMELHLIHYSYGVNSTEKGDLSSESTVSRIRTEHFPLTLESARPSHTSQYLCASSLPQNRNEQFFGPGTRLTVL.